The clone carrying this T cell receptor (beta chain) has more than one count but fewer than ten. Antigen specificity is unknown. CDR1 and CDR2 (germline): ENHRY, SYGVKD. J gave up 3 bases and V 6 bases, and 2 bases lay outside the gene matches. CDR3 length: 13 amino acids. Time point defined: cycle 4 day 1 (C4D1), after 5 to 7 weeks of nivolumab. All patients experienced relapse after autologous stem cell transplantation, and brentuximab vedotin exposure was variable. Magnetic depletion of unwanted cells isolated CD4+ T cells from thawed PBMCs. Measured with immunoSEQ multiplex PCR; TCRdb has only the in-frame clones, and not every one. This sample has about 28,000 clones, with approximately 80% found just once. The data were obtained in a study of PD-1 blockade in classical Hodgkin lymphoma. Study details: Nivolumab was administered to patients intravenously at 3 mg/kg every 2 weeks.

Regarding the study as a whole: Baseline diversity resembling that of newly diagnosed patients was seen in complete responders. Newly diagnosed patients reportedly trailed healthy donors in baseline TCR diversity. By C4D1, diversity of CD4+ TCRs had risen significantly, whereas that of CD8+ TCRs had not.

This sequence originates from a human donor with classical Hodgkin lymphoma. This specimen consisted of CD4+ T cells from blood, obtained before the fourth cycle of nivolumab. The chain employs TRBV10-3 and TRBJ2-7, with 10 nucleotides matching TRBD1. The CDR3 coding sequence is TGTGCCATCAGGGGGACAGGGGACTACGAGCAGTACTTC. Its protein product is CAIRGTGDYEQYF.